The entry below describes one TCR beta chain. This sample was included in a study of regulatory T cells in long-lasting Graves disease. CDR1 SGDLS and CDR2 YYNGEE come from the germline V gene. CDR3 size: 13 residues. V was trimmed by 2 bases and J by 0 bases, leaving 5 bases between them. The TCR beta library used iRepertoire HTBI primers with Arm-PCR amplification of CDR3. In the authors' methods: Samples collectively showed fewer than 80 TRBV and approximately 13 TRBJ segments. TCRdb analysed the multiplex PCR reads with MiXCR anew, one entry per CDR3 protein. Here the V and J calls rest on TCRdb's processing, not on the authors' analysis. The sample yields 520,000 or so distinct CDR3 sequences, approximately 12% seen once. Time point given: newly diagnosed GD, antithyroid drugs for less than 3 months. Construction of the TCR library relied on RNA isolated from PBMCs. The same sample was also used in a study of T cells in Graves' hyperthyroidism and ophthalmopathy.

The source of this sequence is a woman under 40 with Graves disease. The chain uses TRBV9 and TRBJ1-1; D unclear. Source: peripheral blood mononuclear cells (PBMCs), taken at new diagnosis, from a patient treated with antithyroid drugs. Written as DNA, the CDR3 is TGTGCCAGCAGCGTTCGGTTGAACACTGAAGCTTTCTTT. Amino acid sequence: CASSVRLNTEAFF.